The 7 T cell receptor beta chains reported below all come from one sample, sequenced in a study of T cells in Graves' hyperthyroidism and ophthalmopathy. TCR beta CDR3 regions were amplified from RNA. TCR CDR3 underwent first-round RT-PCR with the HTBI primer set. TCRdb re-called the multiplex PCR reads through MiXCR, storing one row per CDR3 protein. Among about 480,000 distinct CDR3 sequences listed, approximately 22% were seen once. Sequenced sample: blood. The receptors originated from a woman in her 70s with Graves' ophthalmopathy.

The sample holds many counts of this clonotype. The V gene is TRBV5-6, the J gene TRBJ1-2; maybe TRBD1 (5 bases). Trimming took off 3 bases at V and 10 bases at J, with 16 bases between the two ends. Germline V gene sequence: CDR1 SGHDT, CDR2 YYEEEE. The CDR3 totals 13 residues. CDR3 nucleotides: TGTGCCAGCAGCTCCCGGGACGGGATATCCTACACCTTC. Translation: CASSSRDGISYTF.

The sample holds a few counts of this clonotype. The V gene is TRBV14, the J gene TRBJ2-1; the D gene is possibly TRBD2 (5 bases). The CDR3 loop spans 13 amino acids. Germline CDR1 and CDR2: SGHDN and FVKESK. The V and J ends lost 1 base and 11 bases respectively, with 12 bases between them. The CDR3 DNA is TGTGCCAGCAGCCAAGGTGGAAGGACTCAGCAGTTCTTC. It codes for CASSQGGRTQQFF. Variable domain in full (rest from reference TRBV14 and TRBJ2-1): EAGVTQFPSHSVIEKGQTVTLRCDPISGHDNLYWYRRVMGKEIKFLLHFVKESKQDESGMPNNRFLAERTGGTYSTLKVQPAELEDSGVYFCASSQGGRTQQFFGPGTRLTVL.

The chain joins TRBV5-1 to TRBJ2-3; D is perhaps TRBD2 (6 bases). Trimming pared 6 bases from V and 0 bases from J, leaving 17 bases between. This CDR3 is built from 16 residues. Germline CDR1 reads SGHRS; CDR2 reads YFSETQ. The CDR3 is CASKEGPSSSTDTQYF. Here the CDR3 DNA reads TGCGCCAGCAAGGAGGGTCCGTCATCTAGCACAGATACGCAGTATTTT.

In its sample, this clonotype was seen a few times. The chain employs TRBV7-3 and TRBJ2-5; D is unclear. From germline, CDR1 is SGHTA and CDR2 FQGTGA. This CDR3 spans 17 amino acids. V dropped 2 bases and J dropped 2 bases, with 18 bases sitting between them. CDR3 nucleotide sequence: TGTGCCAGCAGCTTAGGGTCATTGCGGACCTCACAAGAGACCCAGTACTTC. Translated, it gives CASSLGSLRTSQETQYF.

The rearrangement links TRBV6-5 to TRBJ2-7; 7 bases fit TRBD2. The length of the CDR3 is 17 residues. The germline gives CDR1 MNHEY, CDR2 SVGAGI. The junction had 12 bases not matched to a gene; V was cut back by 2 bases and J by 2 bases. CDR3 amino acids: CASSYKASGVYPYEQYF. CDR3 sequence (DNA): TGTGCCAGCAGTTACAAGGCTAGCGGAGTTTATCCCTACGAGCAGTACTTC.

This rearrangement joins TRBV6-1 to TRBJ2-3; D may be TRBD1 (6 bases). Germline V CDR1 and CDR2: MNHNS, SASEGT. Trimming took 6 bases from V and 0 from J, leaving 13 bases between them. The CDR3 runs to 15 residues. CDR3 amino acids: CASRRGGLSTDTQYF. The CDR3 DNA reads TGTGCCAGCAGACGAGGGGGTCTCAGCACAGATACGCAGTATTTT.

CDR3 region: CASRAGFRSGNTIYF. CDR3 coding DNA: TGTGCCAGCAGAGCAGGGTTTCGCTCTGGAAACACCATATATTTT. The chain has TRBV7-9 and TRBJ1-3; the D gene is possibly TRBD1 (5 bases). Trimming removed 6 bases at V and 0 bases at J, with 12 bases between. Germline CDR1 is SEHNR and CDR2 is FQNEAQ (reference sequence). The CDR3 is made up of 15 amino acids.